Listed here is a single T cell receptor beta chain. Its antigen is currently unknown. Here immunoSEQ multiplex PCR was the method, and the copy in TCRdb shows in-frame clones only, minus some. Of roughly 170,000 clones in the sample, about 90% were seen once. The entry originates in a study of T cell responses to AZD1222 COVID-19 vaccine. Whole-study findings and limits: Spike-wide vaccine-associated CD4 TCRs dominated at 160-218 and 743-854. Only 6 or 7 people who got AZD1222 tested seropositive at baseline.

Germline V gene sequence: CDR1 SGHRS, CDR2 YFSETQ. The V and J ends lost 4 bases and 2 bases respectively, with 12 bases between them. This CDR3 is 14 amino acids long. The sample here was peripheral blood, taken on day 0 of AZD1222 vaccination. J is TRBJ2-5 and V is TRBV5-1; possible D gene TRBD1, 5 bases. This TCR came from an adult in good health. CDR3 in DNA: TGCGCCAGCAGCCTGGGTGGGGCGCAAGAGACCCAGTACTTC. It specifies CASSLGGAQETQYF.